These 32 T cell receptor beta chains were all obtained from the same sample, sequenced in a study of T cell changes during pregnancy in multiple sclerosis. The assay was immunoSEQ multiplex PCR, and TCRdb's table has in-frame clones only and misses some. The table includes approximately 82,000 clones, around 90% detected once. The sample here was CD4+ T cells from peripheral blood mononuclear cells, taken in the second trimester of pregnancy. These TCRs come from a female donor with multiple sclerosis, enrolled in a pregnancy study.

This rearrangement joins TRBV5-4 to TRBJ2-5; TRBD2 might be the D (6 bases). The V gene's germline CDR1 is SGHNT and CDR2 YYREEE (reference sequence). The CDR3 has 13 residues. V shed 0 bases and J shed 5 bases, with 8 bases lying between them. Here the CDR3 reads CASSLGGEETQYF. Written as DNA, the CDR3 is TGTGCCAGCAGCTTGGGGGGGGAGGAGACCCAGTACTTC.

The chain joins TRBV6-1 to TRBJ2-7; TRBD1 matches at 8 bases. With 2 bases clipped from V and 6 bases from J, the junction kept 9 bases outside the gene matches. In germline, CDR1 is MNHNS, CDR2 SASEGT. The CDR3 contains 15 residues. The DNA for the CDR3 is TGTGCCAGCAGTGAACCTTATGGACAGGGCATCGAGCAGTACTTC. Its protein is CASSEPYGQGIEQYF.

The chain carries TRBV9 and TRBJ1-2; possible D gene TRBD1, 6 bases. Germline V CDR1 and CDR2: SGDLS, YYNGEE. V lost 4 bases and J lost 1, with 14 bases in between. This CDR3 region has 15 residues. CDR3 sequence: CASSILDRVNYGYTF. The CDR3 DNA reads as TGTGCCAGCAGCATCCTGGACAGAGTTAACTATGGCTACACCTTC.

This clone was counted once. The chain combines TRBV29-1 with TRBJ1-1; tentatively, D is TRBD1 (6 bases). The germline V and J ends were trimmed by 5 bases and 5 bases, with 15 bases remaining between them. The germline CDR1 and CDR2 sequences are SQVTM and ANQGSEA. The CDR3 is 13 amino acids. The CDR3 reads CSVKHFRGTEAFF. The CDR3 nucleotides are TGCAGCGTTAAGCACTTCAGGGGAACTGAAGCTTTCTTT.

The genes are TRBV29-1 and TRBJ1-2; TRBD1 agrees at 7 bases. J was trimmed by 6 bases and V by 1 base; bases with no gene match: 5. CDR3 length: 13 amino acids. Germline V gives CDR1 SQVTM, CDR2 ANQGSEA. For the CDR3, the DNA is TGCAGCGTTGAAGCCAAAGGACAGGATGGCTACACCTTC. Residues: CSVEAKGQDGYTF.

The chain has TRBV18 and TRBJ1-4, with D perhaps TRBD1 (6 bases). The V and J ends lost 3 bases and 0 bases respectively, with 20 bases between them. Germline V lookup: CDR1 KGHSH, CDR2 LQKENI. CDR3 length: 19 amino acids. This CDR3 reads CASSPRGDNIFATNEKLFF. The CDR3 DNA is TGTGCCAGCTCACCCCGGGGGGACAATATATTTGCAACTAATGAAAAACTGTTTTTT. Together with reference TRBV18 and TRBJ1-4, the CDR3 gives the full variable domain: NAGVMQNPRHLVRRRGQEARLRCSPMKGHSHVYWYRQLPEEGLKFMVYLQKENIIDESGMPKERFSAEFPKEGPSILRIQQVVRGDSAAYFCASSPRGDNIFATNEKLFFGSGTQLSVL.

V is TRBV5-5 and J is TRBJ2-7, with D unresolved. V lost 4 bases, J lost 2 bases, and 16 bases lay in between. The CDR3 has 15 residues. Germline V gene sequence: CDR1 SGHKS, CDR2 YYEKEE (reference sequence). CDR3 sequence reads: CASSPHFDTPYEQYF. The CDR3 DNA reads TGTGCCAGCAGCCCCCACTTCGACACCCCCTACGAGCAGTACTTC.

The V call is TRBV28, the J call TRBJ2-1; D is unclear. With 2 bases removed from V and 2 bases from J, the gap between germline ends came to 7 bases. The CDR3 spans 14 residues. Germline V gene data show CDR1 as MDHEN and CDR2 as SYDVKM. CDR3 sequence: CASSLIQAYNEQFF. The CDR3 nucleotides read TGTGCCAGCAGTTTAATCCAGGCCTACAATGAGCAGTTCTTC.

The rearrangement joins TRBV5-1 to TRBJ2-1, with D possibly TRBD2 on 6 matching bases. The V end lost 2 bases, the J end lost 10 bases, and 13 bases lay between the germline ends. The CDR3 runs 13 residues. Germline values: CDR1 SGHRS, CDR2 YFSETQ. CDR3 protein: CASSFGGSGEQFF. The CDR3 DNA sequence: TGCGCCAGCAGCTTTGGGGGGAGCGGGGAGCAGTTCTTC.

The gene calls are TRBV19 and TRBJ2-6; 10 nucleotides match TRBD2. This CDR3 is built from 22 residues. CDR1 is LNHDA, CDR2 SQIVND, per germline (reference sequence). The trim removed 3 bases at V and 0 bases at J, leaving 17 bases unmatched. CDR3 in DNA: TGTGCCAGTAGTATTAGACTAGCGGGTCTCCTCTCTCCAAGCTCTGGGGCCAACGTCCTGACTTTC. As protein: CASSIRLAGLLSPSSGANVLTF.

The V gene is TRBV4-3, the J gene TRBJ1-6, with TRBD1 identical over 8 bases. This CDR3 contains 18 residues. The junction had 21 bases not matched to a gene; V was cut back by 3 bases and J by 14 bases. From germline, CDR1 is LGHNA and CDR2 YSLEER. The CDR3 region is CASSQGSSGQARSRALHF. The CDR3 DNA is TGCGCCAGCAGCCAGGGCTCCTCGGGACAGGCGCGGAGTCGGGCCCTCCACTTT.

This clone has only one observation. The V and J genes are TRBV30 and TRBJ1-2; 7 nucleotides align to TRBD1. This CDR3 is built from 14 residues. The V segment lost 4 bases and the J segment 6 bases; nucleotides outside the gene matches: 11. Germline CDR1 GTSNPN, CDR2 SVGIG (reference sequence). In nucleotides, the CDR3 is TGTGCCTGGACCAGGGTCGGACAGGTGAATGGCTACACCTTC. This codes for CAWTRVGQVNGYTF. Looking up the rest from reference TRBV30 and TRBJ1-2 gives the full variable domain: SQTIHQWPATLVQPVGSPLSLECTVEGTSNPNLYWYRQAAGRGLQLLFYSVGIGQISSEVPQNLSASRPQDRQFILSSKKLLLSDSGFYLCAWTRVGQVNGYTFGSGTRLTVV.

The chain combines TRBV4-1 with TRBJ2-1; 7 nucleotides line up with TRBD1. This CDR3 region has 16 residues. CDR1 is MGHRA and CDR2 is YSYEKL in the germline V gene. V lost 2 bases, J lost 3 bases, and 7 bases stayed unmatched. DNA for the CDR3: TGCGCCAGCAGCCAATTGGGGGACAGATTCTACAATGAGCAGTTCTTC. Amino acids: CASSQLGDRFYNEQFF.

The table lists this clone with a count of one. The CDR3 reads CASSLPRAGGHYEQYF. The CDR3 DNA reads as TGTGCCAGCAGCTTGCCTCGAGCGGGAGGGCACTACGAGCAGTACTTC. The chain uses TRBV5-6 and TRBJ2-7, with 10 bases matching TRBD2. CDR1 SGHDT and CDR2 YYEEEE come from the germline V gene. CDR3 length: 16 amino acids. After removal of 1 base from V and 3 bases from J, the junction contained 7 bases not matched to a gene. Combining the CDR3 with reference TRBV5-6 and TRBJ2-7 gives the whole variable domain DAGVTQSPTHLIKTRGQQVTLRCSPKSGHDTVSWYQQALGQGPQFIFQYYEEEERQRGNFPDRFSGHQFPNYSSELNVNALLLGDSALYLCASSLPRAGGHYEQYFGPGTRLTVT.

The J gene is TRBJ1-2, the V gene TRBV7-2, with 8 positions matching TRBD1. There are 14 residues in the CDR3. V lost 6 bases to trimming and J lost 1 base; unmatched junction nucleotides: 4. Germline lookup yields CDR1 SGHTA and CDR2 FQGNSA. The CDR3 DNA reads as TGTGCCAGCAGAAAGACAGGGGATAACTATGGCTACACCTTC. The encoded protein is CASRKTGDNYGYTF.

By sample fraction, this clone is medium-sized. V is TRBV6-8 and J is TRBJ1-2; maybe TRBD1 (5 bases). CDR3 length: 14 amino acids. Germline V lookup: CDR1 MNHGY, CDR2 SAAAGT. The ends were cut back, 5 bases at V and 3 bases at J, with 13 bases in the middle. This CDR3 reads CASSLGKTDYGYTF. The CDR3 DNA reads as TGTGCCAGCAGTCTTGGCAAGACAGACTATGGCTACACCTTC.

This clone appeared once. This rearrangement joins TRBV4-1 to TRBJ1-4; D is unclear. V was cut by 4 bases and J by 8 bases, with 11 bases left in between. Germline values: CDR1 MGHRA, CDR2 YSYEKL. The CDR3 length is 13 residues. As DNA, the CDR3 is TGCGCCAGCAGCCCACGGAGGGAAGAAAAACTGTTTTTT. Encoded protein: CASSPRREEKLFF.

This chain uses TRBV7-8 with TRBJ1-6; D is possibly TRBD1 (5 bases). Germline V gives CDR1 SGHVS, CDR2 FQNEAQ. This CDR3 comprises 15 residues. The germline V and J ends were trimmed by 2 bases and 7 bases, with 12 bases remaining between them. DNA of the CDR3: TGTGCCAGCAGCTTAACAGGCCCTCAAAATTCACCCCTCCACTTT. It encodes CASSLTGPQNSPLHF.

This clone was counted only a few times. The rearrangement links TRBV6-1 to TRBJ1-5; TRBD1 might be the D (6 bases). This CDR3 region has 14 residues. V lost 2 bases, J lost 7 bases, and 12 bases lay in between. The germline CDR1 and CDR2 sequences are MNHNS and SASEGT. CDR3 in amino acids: CASSEQGSRQPQHF. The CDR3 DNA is TGTGCCAGCAGTGAACAGGGGAGTAGACAGCCCCAGCATTTT.

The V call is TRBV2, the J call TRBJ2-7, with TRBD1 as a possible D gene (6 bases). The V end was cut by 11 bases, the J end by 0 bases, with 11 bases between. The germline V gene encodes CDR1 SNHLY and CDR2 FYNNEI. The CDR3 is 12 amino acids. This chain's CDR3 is CAGRQDSYEQYF. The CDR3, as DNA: TGTGCCGGGCGACAGGACTCCTACGAGCAGTACTTC. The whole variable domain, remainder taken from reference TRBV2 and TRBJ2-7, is EPEVTQTPSHQVTQMGQEVILRCVPISNHLYFYWYRQILGQKVEFLVSFYNNEISEKSEIFDDQFSVERPDGSNFTLKIRSTKLEDSAMYFCAGRQDSYEQYFGPGTRLTVT.

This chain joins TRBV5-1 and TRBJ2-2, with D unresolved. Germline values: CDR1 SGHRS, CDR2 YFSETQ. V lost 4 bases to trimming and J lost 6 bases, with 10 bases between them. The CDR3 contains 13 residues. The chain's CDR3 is CASSQTGSGELFF. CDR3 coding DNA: TGCGCCAGCAGCCAGACGGGTTCCGGGGAGCTGTTTTTT.

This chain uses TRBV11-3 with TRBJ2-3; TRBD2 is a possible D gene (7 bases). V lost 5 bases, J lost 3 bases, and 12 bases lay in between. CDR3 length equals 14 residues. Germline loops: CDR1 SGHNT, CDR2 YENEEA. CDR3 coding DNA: TGTGCCAGCAGCGCCGGGGGGCCGACAGATACGCAGTATTTT. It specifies CASSAGGPTDTQYF.

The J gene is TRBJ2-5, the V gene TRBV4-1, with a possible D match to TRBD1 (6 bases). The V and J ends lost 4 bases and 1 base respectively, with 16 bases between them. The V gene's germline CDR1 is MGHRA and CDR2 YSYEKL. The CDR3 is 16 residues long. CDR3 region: CASSPMDRQLQETQYF. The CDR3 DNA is TGCGCCAGCAGCCCGATGGACAGACAACTCCAAGAGACCCAGTACTTC.

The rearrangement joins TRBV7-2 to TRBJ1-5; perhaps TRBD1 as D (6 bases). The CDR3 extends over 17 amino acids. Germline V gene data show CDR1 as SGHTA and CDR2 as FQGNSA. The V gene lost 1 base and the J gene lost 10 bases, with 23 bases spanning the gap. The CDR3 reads CASSLGPGGTSVIPQHF. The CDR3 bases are TGTGCCAGCAGCTTAGGGCCGGGAGGGACATCAGTAATCCCCCAGCATTTT.

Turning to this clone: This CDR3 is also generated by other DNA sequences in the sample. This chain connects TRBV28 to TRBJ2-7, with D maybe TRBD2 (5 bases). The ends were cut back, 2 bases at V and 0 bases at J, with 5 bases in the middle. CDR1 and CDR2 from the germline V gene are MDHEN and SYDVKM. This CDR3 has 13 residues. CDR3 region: CASSLTSSYEQYF. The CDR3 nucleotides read TGTGCCAGCAGTTTAACTAGCTCCTACGAGCAGTACTTC.

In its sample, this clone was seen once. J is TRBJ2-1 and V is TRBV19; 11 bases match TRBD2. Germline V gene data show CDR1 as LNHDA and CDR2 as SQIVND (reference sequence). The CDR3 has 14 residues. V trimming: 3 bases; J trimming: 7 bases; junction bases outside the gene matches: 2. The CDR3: CASSMPSGRNEQFF. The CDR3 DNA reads TGTGCCAGTAGTATGCCTAGCGGGAGGAATGAGCAGTTCTTC.

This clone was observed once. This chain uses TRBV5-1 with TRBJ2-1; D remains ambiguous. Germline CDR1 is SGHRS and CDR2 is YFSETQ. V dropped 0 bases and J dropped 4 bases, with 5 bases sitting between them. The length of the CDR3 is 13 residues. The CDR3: CASSLVGYNEQFF. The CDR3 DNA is TGCGCCAGCAGCTTGGTCGGGTACAATGAGCAGTTCTTC. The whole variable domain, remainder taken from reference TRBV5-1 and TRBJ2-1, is KAGVTQTPRYLIKTRGQQVTLSCSPISGHRSVSWYQQTPGQGLQFLFEYFSETQRNKGNFPGRFSGRQFSNSRSEMNVSTLELGDSALYLCASSLVGYNEQFFGPGTRLTVL.

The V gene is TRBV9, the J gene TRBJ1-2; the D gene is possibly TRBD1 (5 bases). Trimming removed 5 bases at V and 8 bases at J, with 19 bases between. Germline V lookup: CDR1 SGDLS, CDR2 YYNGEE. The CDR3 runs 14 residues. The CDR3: CASRDDRFLGGYTF. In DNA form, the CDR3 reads TGTGCCAGCAGAGACGACAGATTCCTAGGCGGCTACACCTTC. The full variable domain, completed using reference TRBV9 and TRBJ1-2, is DSGVTQTPKHLITATGQRVTLRCSPRSGDLSVYWYQQSLDQGLQFLIQYYNGEERAKGNILERFSAQQFPDLHSELNLSSLELGDSALYFCASRDDRFLGGYTFGSGTRLTVV.

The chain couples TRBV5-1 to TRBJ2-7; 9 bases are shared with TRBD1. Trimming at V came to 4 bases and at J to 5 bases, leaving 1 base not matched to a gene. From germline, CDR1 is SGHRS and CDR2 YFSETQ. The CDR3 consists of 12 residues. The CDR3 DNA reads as TGCGCCAGCAGCAGGACAGGGGACGAGCAGTACTTC. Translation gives CASSRTGDEQYF.

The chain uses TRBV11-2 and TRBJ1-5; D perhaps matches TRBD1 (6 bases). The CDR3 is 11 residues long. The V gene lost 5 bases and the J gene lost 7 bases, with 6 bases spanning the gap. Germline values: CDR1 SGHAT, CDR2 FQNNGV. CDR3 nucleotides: TGTGCCAGCAGCACAGGGCAGCCCCAGCATTTT. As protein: CASSTGQPQHF.

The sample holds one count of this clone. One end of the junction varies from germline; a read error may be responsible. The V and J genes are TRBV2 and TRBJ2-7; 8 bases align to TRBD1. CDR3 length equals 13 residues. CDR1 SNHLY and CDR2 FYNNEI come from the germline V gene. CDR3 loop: CASTGQGLLRLDF. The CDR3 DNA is TGTGCCAGCACCGGACAGGGACTCTTACGTTTGGACTTC.

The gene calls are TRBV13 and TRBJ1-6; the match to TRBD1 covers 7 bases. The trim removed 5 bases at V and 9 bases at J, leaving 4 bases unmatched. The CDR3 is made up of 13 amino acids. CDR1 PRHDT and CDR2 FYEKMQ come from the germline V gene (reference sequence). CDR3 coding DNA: TGTGCCAGCAGCGTCGACAGGGTTTCACCCCTCCACTTT. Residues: CASSVDRVSPLHF.